The 21 T cell receptor beta chains in this list originate from one sample, sequenced in a study of PD-L1 blockade in urothelial cancer. TCRdb keeps only in-frame clones here, not all; method: immunoSEQ multiplex PCR. The sample carries about 95,000 clones, roughly 84% recorded once. The time point: pretreatment peripheral blood. This material consisted of PBMCs, taken around atezolizumab (anti-PD-L1) treatment. The receptors derive from a man in his 60s with urothelial cancer.

DNA for the CDR3: TGTGCCAGCAGTGTCGCCTACGAGCAGTACTTC. This translates into CASSVAYEQYF. The V call is TRBV25-1, the J call TRBJ2-7; D gene uncertain. This CDR3 contains 11 residues. The germline V and J ends were trimmed by 4 bases and 2 bases, with 3 bases remaining between them. From germline, CDR1 is MGHDK and CDR2 SYGVNS.

As regards this clone: Other DNA sequences in the sample encode the same CDR3. This chain connects TRBV4-2 to TRBJ2-7, with D perhaps matching TRBD2 (7 bases). CDR3 size: 14 residues. Germline CDR1 reads LGHNA; CDR2 reads YNFKEQ. V was pared by 4 bases and J by 2 bases, with 12 bases between. The CDR3: CASSPGRGPYEQYF. In nucleotides, the CDR3 is TGTGCCAGCAGCCCAGGGCGGGGGCCCTACGAGCAGTACTTC.

This clone was found once. V gene TRBV2 combines with J gene TRBJ2-1; maybe TRBD1 (6 bases). This CDR3 has 16 residues. Trimming left V 6 bases short and J 0 bases short, with 15 bases between. Germline CDR1 and CDR2: SNHLY and FYNNEI. The CDR3 sequence: CASRRRRTDSYNEQFF. CDR3 sequence (DNA): TGTGCCAGCAGAAGGAGAAGGACAGACTCCTACAATGAGCAGTTCTTC.

This sequence joins TRBV5-1 and TRBJ2-7, with TRBD2 matching over 7 bases. The CDR3 is made up of 15 amino acids. The J segment lost 0 bases and the V segment lost 0 bases, leaving 3 bases of the junction unmatched. The germline V gene has CDR1 SGHRS and CDR2 YFSETQ. CDR3 DNA: TGCGCCAGCAGCTTGGACGGGGGGAGCTCCTACGAGCAGTACTTC. It specifies CASSLDGGSSYEQYF.

This clone was observed a few times. The chain links TRBV2 to TRBJ2-2, with D possibly matching TRBD1 (5 bases). The V end was cut by 5 bases, the J end by 2 bases, with 12 bases between. CDR1 SNHLY and CDR2 FYNNEI come from the germline V gene. The CDR3 loop spans 15 amino acids. This chain's CDR3 is CASSLRASNTGELFF. The CDR3 DNA reads as TGTGCCAGCAGTCTCAGGGCGTCCAACACCGGGGAGCTGTTTTTT. The whole variable domain, remainder taken from reference TRBV2 and TRBJ2-2, is EPEVTQTPSHQVTQMGQEVILRCVPISNHLYFYWYRQILGQKVEFLVSFYNNEISEKSEIFDDQFSVERPDGSNFTLKIRSTKLEDSAMYFCASSLRASNTGELFFGEGSRLTVL.

The chain carries TRBV7-3 and TRBJ2-1; 8 bases are a match to TRBD2. Per germline, CDR1 SGHTA and CDR2 FQGTGA. The CDR3 is 16 residues long. Losses at the gene ends were 5 bases for V and 4 bases for J; bases not matched to a gene: 10. The CDR3 DNA follows: TGTGCCAGCAGCCTGCGGGGTAGCGGGGTTTACAATGAGCAGTTCTTC. Its protein is CASSLRGSGVYNEQFF.

The genes are TRBV28 and TRBJ2-7; D possibly corresponds to TRBD1 (6 bases). The length of the CDR3 is 13 residues. V was trimmed by 5 bases and J by 6 bases, leaving 14 bases between them. Germline V gene sequence: CDR1 MDHEN, CDR2 SYDVKM. CDR3 amino acids: CASSPGDGGEQYF. In DNA, the CDR3 is TGTGCCAGCAGTCCAGGGGATGGGGGCGAGCAGTACTTC.

The chain's CDR3 is CASSPWTSGPDTQYF. In DNA form, the CDR3 reads TGTGCCAGCTCTCCCTGGACTAGCGGCCCAGATACGCAGTATTTT. The rearrangement uses TRBV27 and TRBJ2-3; 10 positions agree with TRBD2. Germline trimming cut 8 bases from V and 4 bases from J; bases unmatched to any gene: 9. In germline, CDR1 is MNHEY, CDR2 SMNVEV (reference sequence). The CDR3 loop spans 15 amino acids.

The chain couples TRBV7-2 to TRBJ1-2; no clear D gene. V was shortened by 3 bases and J by 4 bases, with 9 bases between the two germline ends. Germline values: CDR1 SGHTA, CDR2 FQGNSA. The CDR3 is made up of 13 amino acids. The CDR3 protein is CASSFQAGYGYTF. The DNA of the CDR3 is TGTGCCAGCAGCTTCCAAGCCGGCTATGGCTACACCTTC.

The chain combines TRBV9 with TRBJ1-3; D gene uncertain. This CDR3 comprises 16 residues. CDR1 and CDR2 from the germline V gene are SGDLS and YYNGEE. V was clipped by 3 bases and J by 0 bases, with 13 bases between them. CDR3 residues: CASSARTGDSGNTIYF. The CDR3 nucleotides are TGTGCCAGCAGCGCCCGAACGGGAGACTCTGGAAACACCATATATTTT.

The V and J genes are TRBV9 and TRBJ1-1; no clear D gene. Germline loops: CDR1 SGDLS, CDR2 YYNGEE. The CDR3 length is 16 residues. The V and J ends lost 1 base and 3 bases respectively, with 16 bases between them. CDR3 nucleotides: TGTGCCAGCAGCGTAACTGCCCCCCGACGGGACACTGAAGCTTTCTTT. Residues: CASSVTAPRRDTEAFF.

V is TRBV28 and J is TRBJ2-7, with D tentatively TRBD2 (6 bases). The CDR3 runs to 13 residues. Trimming shortened V by 3 bases and J by 1 base, and 7 bases separated the two germline ends. CDR1 is MDHEN and CDR2 is SYDVKM in the germline V gene. DNA of the CDR3: TGTGCCAGCAGTTTCGGGAGTTCCTACGAGCAGTACTTC. Translation gives CASSFGSSYEQYF.

The rearrangement uses TRBV15 and TRBJ2-1; 7 bases match TRBD2. The J segment lost 1 base and the V segment lost 5 bases, leaving 8 bases of the junction unmatched. Germline assignment: CDR1 LNHNV and CDR2 YYDKDF (reference sequence). The CDR3 is 16 amino acids. The CDR3 loop reads CATSSPWGGSYNEQFF. The CDR3 region has the DNA TGTGCCACCAGCTCTCCCTGGGGGGGTTCCTACAATGAGCAGTTCTTC.

The chain combines TRBV6-5 with TRBJ2-1, with 11 bases that match TRBD2. J gave up 5 bases and V 7 bases, and 4 bases lay outside the gene matches. Germline V gene sequence: CDR1 MNHEY, CDR2 SVGAGI. This CDR3 is built from 14 residues. The CDR3 sequence: CASIGLAGNNEQFF. CDR3 sequence (DNA): TGTGCCAGCATCGGACTAGCGGGCAACAATGAGCAGTTCTTC.

This clone occurred a few times. The chain employs TRBV28 and TRBJ1-2; TRBD1 matches 9 bases. The germline CDR1 and CDR2 sequences are MDHEN and SYDVKM. Trimming took 5 bases from V and 5 from J; bases not matched to a gene: 12. The CDR3 runs 16 residues. The CDR3 DNA is TGTGCCAGCAGTCCCACCACCGGGACAGGGAAGTATGGCTACACCTTC. It yields the protein CASSPTTGTGKYGYTF.

CDR3 sequence reads: CASSDEDSMNTEAFF. The CDR3 DNA reads TGTGCCAGCAGTGATGAGGACTCGATGAACACTGAAGCTTTCTTT. This chain links TRBV6-1 with TRBJ1-1; D is ambiguous. Looked up from germline, CDR1 is MNHNS and CDR2 is SASEGT. V dropped 3 bases and J dropped 0 bases, with 11 bases sitting between them. The CDR3 loop spans 15 amino acids.

The chain joins TRBV28 to TRBJ2-3; TRBD1 aligns across 12 bases. Germline V gene data show CDR1 as MDHEN and CDR2 as SYDVKM. The CDR3 contains 16 residues. V was clipped by 8 bases and J by 6 bases; unmatched bases: 12. DNA for the CDR3: TGTGCCAGCCCTCCCGGTCGGGACAGGGGGCACGATACGCAGTATTTT. Its translation is CASPPGRDRGHDTQYF.

V usage is TRBV28 and J usage is TRBJ1-5; D unclear. The V gene lost 4 bases and the J gene lost 8 bases, with 9 bases spanning the gap. There are 12 residues in the CDR3. Germline CDR1 and CDR2: MDHEN and SYDVKM. CDR3 residues: CASSYSIEPQHF. DNA of the CDR3: TGTGCCAGCAGTTACTCCATCGAGCCCCAGCATTTT. The variable domain in full, completed from reference TRBV28 and TRBJ1-5, reads DVKVTQSSRYLVKRTGEKVFLECVQDMDHENMFWYRQDPGLGLRLIYFSYDVKMKEKGDIPEGYSVSREKKERFSLILESASTNQTSMYLCASSYSIEPQHFGDGTRLSIL.

This chain uses TRBV9 with TRBJ2-7, with TRBD1 identical over 8 bases. The germline CDR1 and CDR2 sequences are SGDLS and YYNGEE. V dropped 0 bases and J dropped 6; count of bases not matched to a gene: 8. The CDR3 is made up of 15 amino acids. CDR3 protein: CASSVGAQGVSEQYF. CDR3 nucleotide sequence: TGTGCCAGCAGCGTAGGGGCACAGGGGGTTAGCGAGCAGTACTTC.

The chain couples TRBV10-3 to TRBJ1-5; D call uncertain. With 5 bases removed from V and 7 bases from J, the gap between germline ends came to 9 bases. This CDR3 is built from 12 residues. Germline V lookup: CDR1 ENHRY, CDR2 SYGVKD. This CDR3 reads CAISSGEQPQHF. For the CDR3, the DNA is TGTGCCATCAGTTCCGGGGAGCAGCCCCAGCATTTT.

The genes are TRBV7-6 and TRBJ2-5; D may be TRBD1 (6 bases). This CDR3 has 15 amino acids. V shed 1 base and J shed 2 bases, with 11 bases lying between them. Looked up from germline, CDR1 is SGHVS and CDR2 is FNYEAQ. For the CDR3, the DNA is TGTGCCAGCAGCTTAGTGGCACAGGGTCAAGAGACCCAGTACTTC. Translated: CASSLVAQGQETQYF.